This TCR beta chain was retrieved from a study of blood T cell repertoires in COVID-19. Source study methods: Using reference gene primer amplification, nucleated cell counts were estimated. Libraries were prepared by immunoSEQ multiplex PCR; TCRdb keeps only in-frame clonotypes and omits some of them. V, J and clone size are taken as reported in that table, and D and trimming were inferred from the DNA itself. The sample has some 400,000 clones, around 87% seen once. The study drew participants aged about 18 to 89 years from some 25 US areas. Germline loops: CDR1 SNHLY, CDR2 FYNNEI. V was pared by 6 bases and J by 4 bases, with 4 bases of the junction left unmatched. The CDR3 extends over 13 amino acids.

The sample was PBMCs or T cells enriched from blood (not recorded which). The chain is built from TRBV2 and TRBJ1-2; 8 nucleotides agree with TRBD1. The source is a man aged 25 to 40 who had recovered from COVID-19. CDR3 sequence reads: CASRGTGAYGYTF. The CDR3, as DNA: TGTGCCAGCAGAGGGACAGGAGCCTATGGCTACACCTTC.